This T cell receptor beta chain was found in a study of T-cell memory formation after mild COVID-19 (dated by TCRdb to about 2021). Background on the whole study: TCR sequence clusters from the two donors were found to be largely donor specific. In two donors, T-cell clones that expanded and contracted after mild COVID-19 were followed by sequencing TCRalpha and TCRbeta repertoires longitudinally. The cohort comprised two young, previously healthy adult volunteers, one female and one male. What the study reported, not specific to this receptor: SARS-CoV-2 specificity of the second-wave clones peaking on day 37 was not confirmed. Only two mild cases were covered in the study, and larger cohorts including severe cases with pre-infection samples were considered necessary. Contracting CD4+ clones were found mainly in CM and EM memory subsets, while CD8+ clones were enriched in EMRA. Balanced CD4/CD8 phenotypes were observed for clones contracting from day 15 to 85, whereas a bias towards CD4+ was observed for a second wave of clones expanding from day 15 to 37. Some responding clones were detected in pre-infection memory, which suggested that pre-existing cross-reactive memory T cells had joined the SARS-CoV-2 response.

Sequencing was performed on an Illumina NovaSeq 6000. TCRalpha and TCRbeta cDNA libraries were constructed by 5'RACE with constant-segment primers, with sample barcodes and unique molecular identifiers being introduced. Trizol reagent was used to extract RNA from every sample. Libraries were amplified in two PCR steps, with a second sample barcode and Illumina TruSeq adapters added in the second step. Sequencing of libraries was performed on an Illumina NovaSeq with 2 x 150 bp paired-end reads. In the original analysis: Reads were demultiplexed and collapsed into UMI-guided consensus sequences with migec v1.2.7. Using mixcr v2.1.11, UMI consensuses were aligned to TRA and TRB V and J templates and then assembled into clonotypes. A clonotype was counted as expanded or contracted only if both edgeR and NoisET called the change significant, with noise models trained on biological replicates. For edgeR calls, a false discovery rate-adjusted p below 0.01 and a log2 fold-change threshold of 1 were applied. As an exploratory analysis of dynamics, PCA with hierarchical clustering was applied to max-normalized trajectories of the 1000 most abundant clonotypes. Separately sequenced CD4+ and CD8+ repertoires were used to assign a CD4 or CD8 phenotype to each responding clone. TCRdb applied fastp at Q25 and MiXCR to the public reads, then kept only in-frame beta chains. CDR3 protein sequences are deduplicated, and each keeps its most common genes and DNA. The V and J calls, along with clone size, are taken from TCRdb and not from the paper's own processing. The sample includes roughly 550,000 distinct CDR3 sequences, with about a fifth observed a single time. Together, the top ten hold around an eighth of the sample.

In regard to this clonotype: The antigen this receptor binds is unknown. The record has no base qualities; no much larger clone is one base away.

PBMCs were isolated by Ficoll-Paque density gradient centrifugation. Sequenced input: PBMCs or a T cell subset sorted from them (not recorded which). This sequence was found in an adult woman who had mild COVID-19 (a few samples of this study predate the infection). The sample titles of this study are shuffled in the database, so cell type and time point are left out; the donor was told from shared clones.

The CDR3: CATSVASGGSGYEQYF. The DNA sequence reads TGTGCCACCAGCGTCGCTTCAGGGGGAAGTGGCTACGAGCAGTACTTC. In this chain, TRBV15 is recombined with TRBJ2-7, with TRBD1 matching 7 junction bases. Trimming removed 5 bases from V and 3 bases from J; the gene matches leave 13 bases unexplained. For CDR1 and CDR2, the germline V gene (reference sequence) lists LNHNV and YYDKDF. CDR3 length: 16 amino acids, cysteine to phenylalanine. Only the CDR3 DNA is retained, 48 bases long and in frame from the first base.